A selection of T cell receptor beta chains follows, all from one sample in a study of OX40 agonist ivuxolimab in advanced cancers. Clones were sequenced by immunoSEQ multiplex PCR, and TCRdb holds only the in-frame ones, with some missing. The table shows roughly 56,000 clones, with around 88% occurring only once. The material was CD4+ or CD8+ T cells sorted from blood, obtained in a trial of the OX40 agonist ivuxolimab. The receptors derive from an adult with an advanced solid tumor such as melanoma, head and neck, liver or kidney cancer. The CDR3 runs from the conserved cysteine through the conserved F or W. Fields, in order: J gene, clone size, D gene, V gene, CDR3 DNA, CDR3 protein. A D gene is named only where the DNA matches it firmly. The size field is filled for only some rows; it gives once, few, many or a size class.

>TRBJ2-3|NA|NA|TRBV14
TGTGCCAGCAGCCTCTACACGGGGGCGCAGTATTTT
CASSLYTGAQYF
>TRBJ2-5|NA|TRBD2|TRBV9
TGTGCCAGCAGCCCACGGACTAGCGGGAGCGTTTCGGAGACCCAGTACTTC
CASSPRTSGSVSETQYF
>TRBJ2-1|NA|TRBD2|TRBV15
TGTGCCACCAGCGGAATAGCGGGGAACTCCTACAATGAGCAGTTCTTC
CATSGIAGNSYNEQFF
>TRBJ2-5|NA|TRBD1|TRBV11-3
TGTGCCAGCAGCTTAGGGGGACAGCAAGAGACCCAGTACTTC
CASSLGGQQETQYF
>TRBJ1-5|NA|NA|TRBV4-1
TGCGCCAGCAGCCAAGTGGGAACTTCGGGCAATCAGCCCCAGCATTTT
CASSQVGTSGNQPQHF
>TRBJ2-7|NA|NA|TRBV27
TGTGCCAGCAGAAAGGGGGGCGGGGGCCCCACCTACGAGCAGTACTTC
CASRKGGGGPTYEQYF
>TRBJ1-1|NA|TRBD1|TRBV11-2
TGTGCCAGCAACGAACAGGGGATCGTCTCTGAAGCTTCCTTT
CASNEQGIVSEASF
>TRBJ2-3|NA|NA|TRBV5-1
TGCGCCAGCAGCTTGTCTCCAGGGCGGGGTGGCACAGATACGCAGTATTTT
CASSLSPGRGGTDTQYF
>TRBJ2-7|once|NA|TRBV21-1
TGTGCCAGCAGCAAAGAAGGAAAAGGACAGGGGGCGTTCTACGAGCAGTACTTC
CASSKEGKGQGAFYEQYF
>TRBJ2-3|NA|TRBD2|TRBV11-1
TGTGCCAGCAGTCACCGGGACTACACAGATACGCAGTATTTT
CASSHRDYTDTQYF
>TRBJ1-3|NA|NA|TRBV2
TGTGCCAGCAGTGAAGGAGACTCTGGAAACACCATATATTTT
CASSEGDSGNTIYF
>TRBJ1-3|once|NA|TRBV19
TGTGCCAGTAGTAATCGAGGAAACACCATATATTTT
CASSNRGNTIYF
>TRBJ2-3|NA|TRBD2|TRBV9
TGTGCCAGCAGCCCCGGACTAGCGGATAGCACAGATACGCAGTATTTT
CASSPGLADSTDTQYF
>TRBJ1-2|NA|NA|TRBV5-6
TGTGCCAGCAGCTTGGGTGTTGGGGGGAACCTCCGAGCTAACTATGGCTACACCTTC
CASSLGVGGNLRANYGYTF
>TRBJ2-1|NA|TRBD2|TRBV7-3
TGTGCCAGCAGCTCCGCTACTAGCGGGAGTTCCGGACTGTTCTTC
CASSSATSGSSGLFF
>TRBJ1-5|NA|TRBD1|TRBV19
TGTGCCAGTAGTATAAAGGACAGGCCCAATCAGCCCCAGCATTTT
CASSIKDRPNQPQHF
>TRBJ2-1|NA|TRBD1|TRBV6-6
TGTGCCAGCAGGGGAAGGACAGGGAATGAGCAGTTCTTC
CASRGRTGNEQFF
>TRBJ1-1|once|TRBD1|TRBV19
TGTGCCAGTAACATAAGGGGGCGCCCGGACACTGAAGCTTTCTTT
CASNIRGRPDTEAFF
>TRBJ2-3|NA|TRBD1|TRBV7-8
TGTGCCAGCAGCTTAACGACAGGGGCCCCGGGAGATACGCAGTATTTT
CASSLTTGAPGDTQYF
>TRBJ1-2|few|NA|TRBV2
TGTGCCAGCAGTCGGGAGGCCTTGGGAGGCTACACCTTC
CASSREALGGYTF
>TRBJ1-5|few|NA|TRBV7-2
TGTGCCAGCAGCTTAGAGATCAGGGGTTTCGGTCAGCCCCAGCATTTT
CASSLEIRGFGQPQHF
>TRBJ2-2|NA|NA|TRBV6-1
TGTGCCAGCAGTGAAGCTGACACCGGGGAGCTGTTTTTT
CASSEADTGELFF
>TRBJ2-1|once|NA|TRBV27
TGTGCCAGCAGTCCCCAGGGGACCTACAATGAGCAGTTCTTC
CASSPQGTYNEQFF
>TRBJ2-5|NA|NA|TRBV15
TGTGCCACCAGCATTTCAGGGGCGCAAGAGACCCAGTACTTC
CATSISGAQETQYF
>TRBJ1-3|NA|NA|TRBV11-3
TGTGCCAGCAGATATTCGCAGGGCCTTGGGAGCTCTGGAAACACCATATATTTT
CASRYSQGLGSSGNTIYF
>TRBJ1-1|NA|NA|TRBV5-1
TGCGCCAGCAGCTTGGAGGTTACCCGGAACACTGAAGCTTTCTTT
CASSLEVTRNTEAFF
>TRBJ2-5|NA|TRBD2|TRBV11-3
TGTGCCAGCAGCCTAGCGGGAGGGAGAGAGACCCAGTACTTC
CASSLAGGRETQYF
>TRBJ2-3|few|TRBD2|TRBV29-1
TGCAGCGTTGTAGTCCTAGCGGGTGCTCATACGCAGTATTTT
CSVVVLAGAHTQYF
>TRBJ2-3|few|NA|TRBV7-3
TGTGCCAGCAGCTTAATGGCGAGGGATACGCAGTATTTT
CASSLMARDTQYF
>TRBJ1-1|NA|NA|TRBV19
TGTGCCAGTAGTATCGGCCTAGAGGACACTGAAGCTTTCTTT
CASSIGLEDTEAFF
>TRBJ2-2|NA|NA|TRBV9
TGTGCCAGCAGCCAGGCTGACTCCAACACCGGGGAGCTGTTTTTT
CASSQADSNTGELFF
>TRBJ2-2|NA|TRBD1|TRBV11-3
TGTGCCAGCAGCCGTCGACAGGGTGGGCTGTTTTTT
CASSRRQGGLFF
>TRBJ2-2|NA|NA|TRBV7-3
TGTGCCAGCAGCTTAGAGAAAACCGGGGAGCTGTTTTTT
CASSLEKTGELFF
>TRBJ2-7|NA|NA|TRBV18
TGTGCCAGCTCACTGGTGGGGGCCTCCTACGAGCAGTACTTC
CASSLVGASYEQYF
>TRBJ1-2|NA|NA|TRBV30
TGTGCCTGGAGTGTACTTCCAGGGAACTATGGCTACACCTTC
CAWSVLPGNYGYTF